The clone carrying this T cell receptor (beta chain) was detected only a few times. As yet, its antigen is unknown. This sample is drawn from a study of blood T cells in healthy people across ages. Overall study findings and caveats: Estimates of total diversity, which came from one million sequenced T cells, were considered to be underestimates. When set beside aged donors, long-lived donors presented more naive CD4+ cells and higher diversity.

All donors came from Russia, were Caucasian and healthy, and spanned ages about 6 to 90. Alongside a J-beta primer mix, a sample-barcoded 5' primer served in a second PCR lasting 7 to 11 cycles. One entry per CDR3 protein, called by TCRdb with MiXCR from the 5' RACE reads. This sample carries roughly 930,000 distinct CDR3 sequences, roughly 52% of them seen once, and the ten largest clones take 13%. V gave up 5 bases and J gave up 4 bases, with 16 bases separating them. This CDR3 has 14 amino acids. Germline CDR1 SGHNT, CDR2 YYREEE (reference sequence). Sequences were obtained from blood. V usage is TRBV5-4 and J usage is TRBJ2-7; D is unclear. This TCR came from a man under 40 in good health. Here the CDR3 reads CASSSTGQAYEQYF. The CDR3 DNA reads TGTGCCAGCAGTTCAACTGGGCAGGCGTACGAGCAGTACTTC.